Listed below are T cell receptor beta chains from one sample, sequenced in a study of glioma-infiltrating T cells after dendritic cell vaccination. Only in-frame clones appear in the TCRdb table, and some are missing; sequencing was by immunoSEQ multiplex PCR. This sample has under 100,000 clones, with under 90% found just once. Sample: blood, taken before dendritic cell vaccination. The receptors stem from a human donor with glioblastoma. Each CDR3 is given with its conserved first and last residue. The order of the fields is V gene, J gene, D gene, CDR3 protein. D genes are given only for firm matches.

V gene: TRBV4-2; J gene: TRBJ1-2; D gene: TRBD1; CDR3 protein: CASSRGTGTNYGYTF
V gene: TRBV11-2; J gene: TRBJ1-1; D gene: -; CDR3 protein: CASSLYRNTEAFF
V gene: TRBV11-3; J gene: TRBJ2-2; D gene: TRBD2; CDR3 protein: CASSLGLAGRGTGELFF
V gene: TRBV7-9; J gene: TRBJ2-7; D gene: TRBD1; CDR3 protein: CASSSRTGSEQYF
V gene: TRBV5-1; J gene: TRBJ1-1; D gene: TRBD1; CDR3 protein: CASSTNRGHAEAFF
V gene: TRBV19; J gene: TRBJ1-5; D gene: -; CDR3 protein: CASSIYGGSGQPQHF
V gene: TRBV2; J gene: TRBJ2-1; D gene: -; CDR3 protein: CASPRLYNEQFF
V gene: TRBV10-3; J gene: TRBJ2-3; D gene: TRBD2; CDR3 protein: CAISTPSGGVTDTQYF
V gene: TRBV5-4; J gene: TRBJ2-1; D gene: -; CDR3 protein: CASSSSLGVRDNEQFF
V gene: TRBV5-1; J gene: TRBJ2-3; D gene: TRBD1; CDR3 protein: CASSLAPGQGTDTQYF
V gene: TRBV7-6; J gene: TRBJ1-5; D gene: -; CDR3 protein: CASSGESNQPQHF
V gene: TRBV19; J gene: TRBJ2-1; D gene: TRBD2; CDR3 protein: CASSIVGGVGEQFF
V gene: TRBV7-9; J gene: TRBJ2-1; D gene: TRBD1; CDR3 protein: CASSIPTGTGNNEQFF
V gene: TRBV6-1; J gene: TRBJ1-1; D gene: TRBD1; CDR3 protein: CASSAGTGGTEAFF
V gene: TRBV2; J gene: TRBJ2-7; D gene: -; CDR3 protein: CASSESRGLAMQYF
V gene: TRBV7-3; J gene: TRBJ2-1; D gene: TRBD2; CDR3 protein: CASSPGGGEQFF
V gene: TRBV18; J gene: TRBJ2-7; D gene: -; CDR3 protein: CASSPDIYEQYF
V gene: TRBV6-5; J gene: TRBJ2-7; D gene: -; CDR3 protein: CASTLGASYEQYF
V gene: TRBV5-1; J gene: TRBJ1-6; D gene: -; CDR3 protein: CASRQGNNSPLHF
V gene: TRBV5-1; J gene: TRBJ1-6; D gene: -; CDR3 protein: CASSPGQNSPLHF
V gene: TRBV15; J gene: TRBJ2-1; D gene: TRBD2; CDR3 protein: CATTPRRTSGRSEQFF
V gene: TRBV5-1; J gene: TRBJ2-5; D gene: -; CDR3 protein: CASSLFGVEETQYF
V gene: TRBV29-1; J gene: TRBJ1-1; D gene: -; CDR3 protein: CSVQDERETEAFF
V gene: TRBV11-2; J gene: TRBJ1-2; D gene: TRBD1; CDR3 protein: CASSLLTRGLSYGYTF
V gene: TRBV7-2; J gene: TRBJ2-7; D gene: -; CDR3 protein: CASSLLAGAGRPYEQYF
V gene: TRBV7-8; J gene: TRBJ2-4; D gene: TRBD2; CDR3 protein: CASSLLAGGNQYF
V gene: TRBV5-1; J gene: TRBJ2-2; D gene: -; CDR3 protein: CASSLAGVINTGELFF
V gene: TRBV7-6; J gene: TRBJ2-7; D gene: -; CDR3 protein: CASSLVGVGEQYF
V gene: TRBV5-6; J gene: TRBJ1-1; D gene: -; CDR3 protein: CASSPPAGKSDTEAFF
V gene: TRBV7-2; J gene: TRBJ2-7; D gene: TRBD2; CDR3 protein: CARGLAVKGQYF
V gene: TRBV5-4; J gene: TRBJ1-1; D gene: -; CDR3 protein: CASSPGAAGPTEAFF
V gene: TRBV30; J gene: TRBJ2-7; D gene: -; CDR3 protein: CAWSPGVYEQYF
V gene: TRBV5-6; J gene: TRBJ1-2; D gene: -; CDR3 protein: CASSIGTRRFSYGYTF
V gene: TRBV4-1; J gene: TRBJ1-1; D gene: -; CDR3 protein: CASSQTDMLMNTEAFF
V gene: TRBV5-1; J gene: TRBJ2-7; D gene: -; CDR3 protein: CASSYQGGGSYEQYF
V gene: TRBV10-3; J gene: TRBJ1-1; D gene: TRBD1; CDR3 protein: CAISPRDREAFF
V gene: TRBV28; J gene: TRBJ1-4; D gene: TRBD1; CDR3 protein: CASSLGQGNEKLFF
V gene: TRBV4-1; J gene: TRBJ2-3; D gene: TRBD2; CDR3 protein: CASSQAGRTDTQYF
V gene: TRBV5-3; J gene: TRBJ1-3; D gene: TRBD1; CDR3 protein: CARSLGQGDAGSGNTIYF
V gene: TRBV19; J gene: TRBJ1-2; D gene: TRBD1; CDR3 protein: CASSRDSYGYTF
V gene: TRBV7-8; J gene: TRBJ1-1; D gene: -; CDR3 protein: CASSPRPTEAFF
V gene: TRBV19; J gene: TRBJ1-5; D gene: -; CDR3 protein: CASSGGDGRGNQPQHF
V gene: TRBV10-2; J gene: TRBJ2-7; D gene: TRBD2; CDR3 protein: CASKRLAEAYEQYF
V gene: TRBV11-2; J gene: TRBJ2-7; D gene: -; CDR3 protein: CASSKDWKSYEQYF
V gene: TRBV6-5; J gene: TRBJ1-1; D gene: -; CDR3 protein: CASTASGQNTEAFF